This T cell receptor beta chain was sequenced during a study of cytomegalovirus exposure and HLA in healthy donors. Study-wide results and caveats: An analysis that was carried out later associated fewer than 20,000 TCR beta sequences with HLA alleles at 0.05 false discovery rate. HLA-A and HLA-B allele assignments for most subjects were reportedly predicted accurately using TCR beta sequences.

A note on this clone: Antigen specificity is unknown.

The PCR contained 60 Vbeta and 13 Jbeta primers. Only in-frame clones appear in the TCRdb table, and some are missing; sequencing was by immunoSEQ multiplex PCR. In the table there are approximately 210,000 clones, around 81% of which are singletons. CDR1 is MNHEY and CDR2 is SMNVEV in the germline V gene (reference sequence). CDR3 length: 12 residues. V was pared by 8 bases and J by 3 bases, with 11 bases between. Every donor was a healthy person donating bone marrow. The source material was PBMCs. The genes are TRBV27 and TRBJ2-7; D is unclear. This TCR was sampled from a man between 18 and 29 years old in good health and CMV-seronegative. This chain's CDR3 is CASGRKNYEQYF. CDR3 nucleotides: TGTGCCAGCGGCAGAAAGAACTACGAGCAGTACTTC.